This T cell receptor (beta chain) appears in the sequencing data of a study of Ad26.COV2.S vaccination and SARS-CoV-2 variants. Study conclusions and caveats: Once vaccination had occurred, spike-specific CD8+ and CD4+ T cell responses reportedly showed substantial breadth. Researchers reported similar non-spike TCR breadth in vaccine and placebo recipients. Recipients given vaccine exceeded placebo recipients in spike-specific TCR breadth.

The method was immunoSEQ multiplex PCR; TCRdb's version includes in-frame clones alone and lacks a portion of them. Seen here are over 130,000 clones, 86% observed once, and the top ten hold approximately 5%. In the case of this clone: Its target is unknown.

After removal of 0 bases from V and 0 bases from J, the junction contained 10 bases not matched to a gene. The CDR3 runs 18 residues. The sequencing here drew on peripheral blood, taken after recovery from COVID-19. The receptor comes from a human donor who had recovered from COVID-19. This chain links TRBV5-3 with TRBJ1-1, with TRBD1 identical over 8 bases. TRBV5-3 is placed among ORFs of uncertain function. The CDR3 bases are TGTGCCAGAAGCTTGGAGTCAGGGGGCGGACCCGTGAACACTGAAGCTTTCTTT. The encoded protein is CARSLESGGGPVNTEAFF.